Presented here are 3 T cell receptor beta chains from one specimen sequenced in a study of blood T cell repertoires in COVID-19. Assay: immunoSEQ multiplex PCR; the TCRdb copy retains only in-frame clones and omits some. The sample yields 450,000 or so clones, approximately 90% seen once. Sequenced input: peripheral blood. The receptors shown here come from a man aged 18 to 29 with COVID-19, enrolled during active disease.

The chain joins TRBV2 to TRBJ2-1, with D possibly matching TRBD2 (7 bases). V gave up 4 bases and J gave up 9 bases, with 22 bases separating them. The CDR3 loop spans 16 amino acids. Germline CDR1 and CDR2: SNHLY and FYNNEI. The chain's CDR3 is CASSGGGGKITGEQFF. DNA for the CDR3: TGTGCCAGCAGTGGCGGGGGCGGGAAGATTACGGGTGAGCAGTTCTTC.

Only a few counts were recorded for this clone. The rearrangement joins TRBV11-2 to TRBJ2-7; D is possibly TRBD1 (6 bases). Germline CDR1 SGHAT, CDR2 FQNNGV. The CDR3 covers 13 residues. The V end was cut by 1 base, the J end by 3 bases, with 7 bases between. CDR3 sequence reads: CASSLARGYEQYF. DNA of the CDR3: TGTGCCAGCAGCTTAGCCAGGGGCTACGAGCAGTACTTC.

The chain carries TRBV6-5 and TRBJ2-5, with D possibly being TRBD1 (6 bases). Germline CDR1 reads MNHEY; CDR2 reads SVGAGI. The CDR3 extends over 15 amino acids. Trimming pared 5 bases from V and 6 bases from J, leaving 19 bases between. The CDR3 coding sequence is TGTGCCAGCAGTAGACCGGGACACCGAACACAGACCCAGTACTTC. The encoded protein is CASSRPGHRTQTQYF.